This T cell receptor (beta chain) comes out of a study of cytomegalovirus exposure and HLA in healthy donors. Broader study findings: The investigators catalogued some 150 TCR beta chains as cytomegalovirus-associated.

PCR amplification relied on 60 Vbeta primers (plus 13 Jbeta primers). Produced via immunoSEQ multiplex PCR; TCRdb's table is partial and in-frame only. The data show 100,000 to 150,000 clones, roughly 75% seen once. Notes on this clone: The antigen remains unidentified.

CDR3 length: 15 amino acids. Trimming took 2 bases from V and 0 from J, leaving 9 bases between them. Germline V gene lookup returns CDR1 MNHEY and CDR2 SVGAGI. The chain has TRBV6-5 and TRBJ2-3; D possibly corresponds to TRBD1 (6 bases). This receptor was taken from a young man in good health and CMV-seronegative. The sequenced sample was PBMCs. The DNA of the CDR3 is TGTGCCAGCAGTTACGGGGGCTCTAGCACAGATACGCAGTATTTT. Its translation is CASSYGGSSTDTQYF.